The T cell receptor beta chain under discussion was sequenced for a study of T cell responses to AZD1222 COVID-19 vaccine. TCRdb's table, derived via immunoSEQ multiplex PCR, lists solely in-frame clones and lacks some. The data show tens of thousands of clones, 92% seen once. The specimen was peripheral blood, collected 28 days after the second AZD1222 dose. The clonotype comes from an adult who received the AZD1222 COVID-19 vaccine.

CDR3 nucleotides: TGTGCCAGCAGCTTAGGCCAGTCAAACTATGGCTACACCTTC. The encoded protein is CASSLGQSNYGYTF. The chain couples TRBV7-2 to TRBJ1-2; D gene ambiguous. The CDR3 has 14 amino acids. Trimming left V 1 base short and J 2 bases short, with 8 bases between. CDR1 and CDR2 from the germline V gene are SGHTA and FQGNSA.